What follows are 26 T cell receptor beta chains derived from one specimen sequenced in a study of T cell responses to AZD1222 COVID-19 vaccine (dated by TCRdb to the early 2020s). The time point label, read with the paper, signifies: about 28 days (+/-7) after the second vaccine dose. Libraries were built with the immunoSEQ multiplex PCR assay. What TCRdb holds here is the immuneACCESS table cut down to in-frame rearrangements. Part of the clones is not present; checked against another copy, under half of the missing clones reflect an unresolved V gene, and the others are unexplained. For this sample the table gives about 180,000 clones, of which around nine tenths were detected only once. Under 14% of the sample rests with the top ten. The material sequenced was peripheral blood, taken 28 days after the second AZD1222 dose. The receptors stem from an adult who received the AZD1222 COVID-19 vaccine.

The genes are TRBV7-9 and TRBJ2-3; 13 bases map to TRBD2. Germline CDR1 reads SEHNR; CDR2 reads FQNEAQ (reference sequence). The CDR3 loop spans 15 amino acids. V was pared by 5 bases and J by 5 bases, with 4 bases of the junction left unmatched. The CDR3 reads CASSPWTSGGDTQYF. As DNA, the CDR3 is TGTGCCAGCAGCCCCTGGACTAGCGGGGGAGATACGCAGTATTTT.

The chain uses TRBV6-5 and TRBJ2-3; the D call may be TRBD1 or TRBD2 (5 bases each). Per germline, CDR1 MNHEY and CDR2 SVGAGI. The CDR3 covers 14 residues. Trimming removed 5 bases from V and 0 bases from J, with 9 bases in between. The CDR3 region is CASSPGPSTDTQYF. The CDR3 DNA is TGTGCCAGCAGTCCGGGGCCTAGCACAGATACGCAGTATTTT.

The V gene is TRBV30, the J gene TRBJ2-7, with 11 positions matching TRBD1. The CDR3 runs 13 residues. V lost 7 bases, J lost 7 bases, and 9 bases stayed unmatched. The germline V gene encodes CDR1 GTSNPN and CDR2 SVGIG (reference sequence). As DNA, the CDR3 is TGTGCCTCTGCCGGGACAGGGGGTACGGAGCAGTACTTC. It translates to CASAGTGGTEQYF.

This chain uses TRBV15 with TRBJ2-2, with 9 positions matching TRBD1. CDR3 length: 16 amino acids. The germline V gene encodes CDR1 LNHNV and CDR2 YYDKDF (reference sequence). V was pared by 5 bases and J by 7 bases, with 11 bases of the junction left unmatched. The CDR3 DNA follows: TGTGCCACCAGCTTATACGGGACAGGGTCGAGCGGGGAGCTGTTTTTT. Its protein is CATSLYGTGSSGELFF.

V usage is TRBV5-4 and J usage is TRBJ1-2; TRBD1 is a possible D gene (6 bases). The CDR3 consists of 14 residues. Deletions cut 4 bases from V and 4 bases from J, with 14 bases between. Germline values: CDR1 SGHNT, CDR2 YYREEE (reference sequence). The CDR3 DNA is TGTGCCAGCAGCCATCCGTCAGGGGCCTATGGCTACACCTTC. It is translated as CASSHPSGAYGYTF.

The chain employs TRBV19 and TRBJ1-6; D is perhaps TRBD1 (6 bases). The germline V gene has CDR1 LNHDA and CDR2 SQIVND (reference sequence). Trimming took 5 bases from V and 4 from J, leaving 15 bases between them. The CDR3 has 16 residues. CDR3: CASSQDSTTYNSPLHF. CDR3 DNA sequence: TGTGCCAGTAGTCAGGACAGTACCACGTATAATTCACCCCTCCACTTT.

The V gene is TRBV24-1, the J gene TRBJ2-3; 8 bases match TRBD2. The J segment lost 4 bases and the V segment lost 8 bases, leaving 7 bases of the junction unmatched. Germline lookup yields CDR1 KGHDR and CDR2 SFDVKD. There are 14 residues in the CDR3. The CDR3 spells CATNPGGGADTQYF. For the CDR3, the DNA is TGTGCCACCAACCCGGGGGGGGGCGCAGATACGCAGTATTTT.

The chain links TRBV7-8 to TRBJ2-7; TRBD2 agrees at 14 bases. Looked up from germline, CDR1 is SGHVS and CDR2 is FQNEAQ. Trimming removed 5 bases from V and 9 bases from J; junction bases left unmatched: 9. CDR3 length equals 15 residues. The CDR3 bases are TGTGCCAGCAGCCCTCCGGGACTAGCGGGGGAGGTGCAGTACTTC. This gives the protein CASSPPGLAGEVQYF.

The chain is built from TRBV19 and TRBJ1-4; weak D call: TRBD1 (5 bases). Germline CDR1 reads LNHDA; CDR2 reads SQIVND (reference sequence). The length of the CDR3 is 15 residues. Trimming left V 5 bases short and J 6 bases short, with 16 bases between. The CDR3: CASSPRRGTDEKLFF. CDR3 DNA: TGTGCCAGTAGTCCGCGGCGGGGGACCGATGAAAAACTGTTTTTT. The full variable domain, completed using reference TRBV19 and TRBJ1-4, is DGGITQSPKYLFRKEGQNVTLSCEQNLNHDAMYWYRQDPGQGLRLIYYSQIVNDFQKGDIAEGYSVSREKKESFPLTVTSAQKNPTAFYLCASSPRRGTDEKLFFGSGTQLSVL.

The J gene is TRBJ2-7, the V gene TRBV7-2, with TRBD2 matching over 9 bases. The ends lost 3 bases at V and 3 bases at J; junction bases unmatched: 12. Germline loops: CDR1 SGHTA, CDR2 FQGNSA. The CDR3 runs 17 residues. The CDR3 region has the DNA TGTGCCAGCAGCTTCAAGCTGGGACTAGCTAGGGGCTACGAGCAGTACTTC. Protein sequence: CASSFKLGLARGYEQYF.

This chain connects TRBV19 to TRBJ1-4, with TRBD1 identical over 11 bases. CDR1 LNHDA and CDR2 SQIVND come from the germline V gene (reference sequence). After removal of 8 bases from V and 8 bases from J, the junction contained 7 bases not matched to a gene. The CDR3 has 14 residues. This CDR3 reads CASLGTGGPEKLFF. The CDR3 DNA sequence: TGTGCCAGTCTTGGGACAGGGGGGCCAGAAAAACTGTTTTTT.

The chain has TRBV18 and TRBJ2-1, with D possibly TRBD2 on 5 matching bases. Between the trimmed V and J ends, which lost 3 bases and 5 bases, there was a span of 11 bases. CDR3 length: 14 residues. Germline CDR1 and CDR2: KGHSH and LQKENI. CDR3 residues: CASSPTERNNEQFF. CDR3 DNA sequence: TGTGCCAGCTCACCCACAGAGCGGAACAATGAGCAGTTCTTC.

The rearrangement links TRBV11-2 to TRBJ2-4; maybe TRBD2 (6 bases). V lost 5 bases and J lost 6, with 14 bases in between. CDR1 and CDR2 from the germline V gene are SGHAT and FQNNGV. This CDR3 spans 14 amino acids. The CDR3 protein is CASSPPGLRNIQYF. In DNA form, the CDR3 reads TGTGCCAGCAGCCCACCGGGACTGCGAAACATTCAGTACTTC.

In this sample, this clone turned up once. This rearrangement joins TRBV6-1 to TRBJ1-1, with D unresolved. This CDR3 spans 13 amino acids. Trimming left V 2 bases short and J 1 base short, with 5 bases between. Germline loops: CDR1 MNHNS, CDR2 SASEGT. The DNA of the CDR3 is TGTGCCAGCAGTGAATGGGGGAACACTGAAGCTTTCTTT. This sequence encodes CASSEWGNTEAFF.

CDR3 amino acids: CAWSQGLGNQPQHF. CDR3 sequence (DNA): TGTGCCTGGAGCCAGGGTCTGGGCAATCAGCCCCAGCATTTT. The rearrangement links TRBV30 to TRBJ1-5, with D perhaps TRBD1 (5 bases). The CDR3 totals 14 residues. CDR1 and CDR2 (germline): GTSNPN, SVGIG (reference sequence). V was cut by 3 bases and J by 2 bases, with 11 bases left in between. The variable domain in full, completed from reference TRBV30 and TRBJ1-5, reads SQTIHQWPATLVQPVGSPLSLECTVEGTSNPNLYWYRQAAGRGLQLLFYSVGIGQISSEVPQNLSASRPQDRQFILSSKKLLLSDSGFYLCAWSQGLGNQPQHFGDGTRLSIL.

The chain recombines TRBV7-9 with TRBJ1-6; 9 bases line up with TRBD1. Germline trimming cut 4 bases from V and 10 bases from J; bases unmatched to any gene: 8. There are 15 residues in the CDR3. Germline assignment: CDR1 SEHNR and CDR2 FQNEAQ (reference sequence). CDR3 loop: CASSSGGTGNSPLHF. The CDR3 DNA sequence: TGTGCCAGCAGCTCGGGGGGGACAGGGAACTCACCCCTCCACTTT.

This chain uses TRBV10-3 with TRBJ2-7; TRBD1 might be the D (5 bases). This CDR3 spans 15 amino acids. In germline, CDR1 is ENHRY, CDR2 SYGVKD. Trimming removed 3 bases from V and 2 bases from J, with 14 bases in between. CDR3 in DNA: TGTGCCATCAGTGATAAGGGGCGACCGACCTACGAGCAGTACTTC. Residues: CAISDKGRPTYEQYF.

The chain carries TRBV12-3 or TRBV12-4 and TRBJ1-1; D is ambiguous. This CDR3 comprises 13 residues. V was cut by 6 bases and J by 6 bases, with 14 bases left in between. Here the CDR3 reads CASSLGLGAEAFF. The CDR3 DNA sequence: TGTGCCAGCAGCCTCGGACTCGGGGCTGAAGCTTTCTTT.

This rearrangement joins TRBV5-5 to TRBJ1-5, with 10 positions matching TRBD1. Germline CDR1 and CDR2: SGHKS and YYEKEE (reference sequence). This CDR3 comprises 17 residues. Trimming took 4 bases from V and 1 from J; bases not matched to a gene: 8. In DNA form, the CDR3 reads TGTGCCAGCAGCGAAGACAGGGGGCTGGGAAGCAATCAGCCCCAGCATTTT. Protein: CASSEDRGLGSNQPQHF. Combining the CDR3 with reference TRBV5-5 and TRBJ1-5 gives the whole variable domain DAGVTQSPTHLIKTRGQQVTLRCSPISGHKSVSWYQQVLGQGPQFIFQYYEKEERGRGNFPDRFSARQFPNYSSELNVNALLLGDSALYLCASSEDRGLGSNQPQHFGDGTRLSIL.

V is TRBV7-9 and J is TRBJ2-1; 9 bases agree with TRBD2. Germline loops: CDR1 SEHNR, CDR2 FQNEAQ (reference sequence). The junction had 11 bases not matched to a gene; V was cut back by 5 bases and J by 9 bases. The CDR3 consists of 15 residues. CDR3 in amino acids: CASSPLGGGAGEQFF. The CDR3 bases are TGTGCCAGCAGCCCACTGGGCGGGGGGGCCGGTGAGCAGTTCTTC. Using reference TRBV7-9 and TRBJ2-1 for the parts outside the CDR3, the full variable domain is DTGVSQNPRHKITKRGQNVTFRCDPISEHNRLYWYRQTLGQGPEFLTYFQNEAQLEKSRLLSDRFSAERPKGSFSTLEIQRTEQGDSAMYLCASSPLGGGAGEQFFGPGTRLTVL.

V and J are TRBV7-3 and TRBJ2-3; 11 nucleotides match TRBD2. The trim removed 2 bases at V and 5 bases at J, leaving 3 bases unmatched. Germline V gene sequence: CDR1 SGHTA, CDR2 FQGTGA. This CDR3 has 15 amino acids. This chain's CDR3 is CASSLLAGGGDTQYF. The CDR3 nucleotides are TGTGCCAGCAGCTTACTAGCGGGGGGAGGAGATACGCAGTATTTT. The whole variable domain, filled in from reference TRBV7-3 and TRBJ2-3, reads GAGVSQTPSNKVTEKGKYVELRCDPISGHTALYWYRQSLGQGPEFLIYFQGTGAADDSGLPNDRFFAVRPEGSVSTLKIQRTERGDSAVYLCASSLLAGGGDTQYFGPGTRLTVL.

The chain employs TRBV30 and TRBJ1-5; D perhaps matches TRBD1 (5 bases). The CDR3 runs to 13 residues. Deletions cut 6 bases from V and 2 bases from J, with 11 bases between. Germline V gives CDR1 GTSNPN, CDR2 SVGIG (reference sequence). The CDR3: CACEGSGNQPQHF. In DNA, the CDR3 is TGTGCCTGTGAGGGGTCTGGCAATCAGCCCCAGCATTTT.

The chain joins TRBV18 to TRBJ1-1, with D perhaps TRBD1 (5 bases). The CDR3 is made up of 15 amino acids. V lost 3 bases to trimming and J lost 3 bases, with 14 bases between them. Germline CDR1 reads KGHSH; CDR2 reads LQKENI. The CDR3 DNA reads as TGTGCCAGCTCACCCTCTTACGGAGGGGACACTGAAGCTTTCTTT. Amino acids: CASSPSYGGDTEAFF. The variable domain in full, with the rest retrieved from reference TRBV18 and TRBJ1-1, is NAGVMQNPRHLVRRRGQEARLRCSPMKGHSHVYWYRQLPEEGLKFMVYLQKENIIDESGMPKERFSAEFPKEGPSILRIQQVVRGDSAAYFCASSPSYGGDTEAFFGQGTRLTVV.

The gene calls are TRBV7-2 and TRBJ1-1, with D uncertain. Trimming took off 1 base at V and 8 bases at J, with 11 bases between the two ends. CDR1 and CDR2 from the germline V gene are SGHTA and FQGNSA. CDR3 length: 13 residues. The CDR3: CASSLVSAREAFF. CDR3 sequence (DNA): TGTGCCAGCAGCTTAGTGTCAGCCAGGGAAGCTTTCTTT.

The rearrangement links TRBV7-2 to TRBJ2-1; 8 bases map to TRBD2. The ends lost 0 bases at V and 4 bases at J; junction bases unmatched: 8. The CDR3 loop spans 17 amino acids. Germline CDR1 is SGHTA and CDR2 is FQGNSA. Here the CDR3 DNA reads TGTGCCAGCAGCTTAGCGCGTGGCGGGGGGATTTACAATGAGCAGTTCTTC. This encodes CASSLARGGGIYNEQFF.

The rearrangement links TRBV27 to TRBJ2-2, with a weak D call TRBD2 (5 bases). CDR3 length: 14 residues. The V gene's germline CDR1 is MNHEY and CDR2 SMNVEV (reference sequence). The ends were cut back, 3 bases at V and 7 bases at J, with 12 bases in the middle. CDR3 nucleotides: TGTGCCAGCAGTTTTCCTAAGGCGGGCGGGGAGCTGTTTTTT. This encodes CASSFPKAGGELFF.